This TCR beta chain was retrieved from a study of blood T cell repertoires in COVID-19. Study-level information: COVID-19 samples, acute and convalescent, were from the United States, Italy and Spain. Sample material is recorded as cDNA or gDNA derived from T cells, B-cell-depleted T cells, or PBMCs.

Germline V gene sequence: CDR1 SGHTA, CDR2 FQGTGA. V lost 3 bases, J lost 6 bases, and 10 bases lay in between. This CDR3 has 13 amino acids. In the authors' workflow: Amplifying reference gene primers gave estimates of nucleated cell counts. The data were produced by immunoSEQ multiplex PCR, yet TCRdb's version contains in-frame clones alone and is incomplete. That table furnishes V, J and clone size, whereas the DNA furnished D and trimming. The repertoire consists of about 66,000 clones, with around 84% occurring once and the leading ten covering roughly 6.9%. Sequenced sample: peripheral blood. The receptor comes from a man aged 50 to 59 with active COVID-19. The rearrangement links TRBV7-3 to TRBJ2-3; no definite D call. The CDR3 DNA reads as TGTGCCAGCAGCTTTCAGTCCGGGGATACGCAGTATTTT. Protein: CASSFQSGDTQYF.